This record looks at one TCR beta chain sequence and its context. The target antigen is unknown. Clones were sequenced by immunoSEQ multiplex PCR, and TCRdb holds only the in-frame ones, with some missing. The sample has about 38,000 clones, about 68% seen once. It was focal radiation plus CTLA-4 blockade with ipilimumab that patients with chemo-refractory metastatic non-small-cell lung cancer received. This sample is part of a study of radiotherapy plus CTLA-4 blockade in lung cancer. Study-wide results and limits: In blood, TCR clones derived from the tumor expanded after radiotherapy plus ipilimumab.

Germline V gene data show CDR1 as SGHNT and CDR2 as YENEEA. This CDR3 is built from 15 residues. The ends were cut back, 6 bases at V and 0 bases at J, with 12 bases in the middle. Sequencing used peripheral blood, obtained from a patient treated with radiotherapy plus ipilimumab. The sequence was collected from a human donor with non-small cell lung cancer who had stable disease on radiotherapy plus ipilimumab. This sequence joins TRBV11-3 and TRBJ2-1; TRBD1 might be the D (6 bases). CDR3 sequence: CASSGTGSSYNEQFF. CDR3 in DNA: TGTGCCAGCAGTGGAACAGGGAGCTCCTACAATGAGCAGTTCTTC.